This T cell receptor (beta chain) was found in a study of shared clonotypes between healthy human individuals. Looking at the study overall: In total, the donors were a couple of women and a few men aged 18 to 49.

Produced via immunoSEQ multiplex PCR; TCRdb's table is partial and in-frame only. The sample lists 740,000 or so clones, approximately 73% occurring once. This clone was recorded only once. Its antigen is not known. V was clipped by 1 base and J by 3 bases, with 21 bases between them. The CDR3 loop spans 18 amino acids. Germline V gene lookup returns CDR1 MGHRA and CDR2 YSYEKL. CD45RA-negative memory and CD45RA+ naive subsets were split from the CD4+ cells. Study-wide results and limits: Among non-shared clonotypes, generation probabilities were lower than among those shared by all four donors. Despite large depth, sorted-subset datasets appeared incompletely sequenced.

The sequenced sample was memory CD4+ T cells sorted from blood. As to subset: CD45RA-negative fraction. This chain uses TRBV4-1 with TRBJ1-2; maybe TRBD1 (5 bases). The sequence was obtained from a young woman in good health. The CDR3 nucleotides are TGCGCCAGCAGCCAAGGACGTAACGGGGCAGGGTTCGACTATGGCTACACCTTC. Residues: CASSQGRNGAGFDYGYTF.